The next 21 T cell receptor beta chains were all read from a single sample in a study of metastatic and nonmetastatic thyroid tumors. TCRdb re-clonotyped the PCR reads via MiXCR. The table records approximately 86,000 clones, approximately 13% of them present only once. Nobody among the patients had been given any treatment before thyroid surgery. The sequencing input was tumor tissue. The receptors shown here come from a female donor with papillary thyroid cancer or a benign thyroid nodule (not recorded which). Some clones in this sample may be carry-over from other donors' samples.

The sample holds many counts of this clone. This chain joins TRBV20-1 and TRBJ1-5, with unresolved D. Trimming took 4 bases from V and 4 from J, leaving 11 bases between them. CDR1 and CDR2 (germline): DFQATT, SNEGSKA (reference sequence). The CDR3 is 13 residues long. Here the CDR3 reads CSATQSRNQPQHF. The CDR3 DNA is TGCAGTGCTACCCAATCTCGAAATCAGCCCCAGCATTTT.

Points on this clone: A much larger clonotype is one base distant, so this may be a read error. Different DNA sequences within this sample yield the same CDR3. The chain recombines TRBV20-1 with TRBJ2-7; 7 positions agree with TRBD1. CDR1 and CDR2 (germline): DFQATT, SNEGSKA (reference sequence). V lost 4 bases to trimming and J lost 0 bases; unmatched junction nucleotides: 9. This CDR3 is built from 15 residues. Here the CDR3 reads CSATSHRGPSYEQYF. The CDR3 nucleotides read TGCAGTGCTACGTCACACAGGGGTCCCTCCTACGAGCAGTACTTC.

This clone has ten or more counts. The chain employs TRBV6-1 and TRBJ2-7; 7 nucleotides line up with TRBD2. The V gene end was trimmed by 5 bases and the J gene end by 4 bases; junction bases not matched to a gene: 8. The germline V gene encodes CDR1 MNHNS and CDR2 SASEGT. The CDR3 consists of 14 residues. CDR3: CASSSVQGGYEQYF. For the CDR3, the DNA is TGTGCCAGCAGTTCTGTGCAGGGAGGGTACGAGCAGTACTTC.

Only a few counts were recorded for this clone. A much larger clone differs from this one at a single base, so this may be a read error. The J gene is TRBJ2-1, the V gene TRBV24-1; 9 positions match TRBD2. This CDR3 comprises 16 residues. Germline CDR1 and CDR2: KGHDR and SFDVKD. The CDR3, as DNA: TGTGCCACCAGTTATTTAGCTTGGGCGGGAGGGGATGAGCAGTTCTTC. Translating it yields CATSYLAWAGGDEQFF.

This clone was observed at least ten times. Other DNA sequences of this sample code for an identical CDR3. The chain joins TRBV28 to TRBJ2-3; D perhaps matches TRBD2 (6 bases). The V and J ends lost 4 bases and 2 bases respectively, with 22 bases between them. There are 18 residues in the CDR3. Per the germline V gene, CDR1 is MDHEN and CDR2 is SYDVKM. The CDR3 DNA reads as TGTGCCAGCAGTTCCACCACTCGCGCGTGGGGGGACACAGATACGCAGTATTTT. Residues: CASSSTTRAWGDTDTQYF.

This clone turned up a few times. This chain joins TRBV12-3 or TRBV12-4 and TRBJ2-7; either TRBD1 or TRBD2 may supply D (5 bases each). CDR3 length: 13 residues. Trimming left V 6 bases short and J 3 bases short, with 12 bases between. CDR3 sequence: CASSRDHNYEQYF. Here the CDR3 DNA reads TGTGCCAGCAGCCGGGACCACAACTACGAGCAGTACTTC.

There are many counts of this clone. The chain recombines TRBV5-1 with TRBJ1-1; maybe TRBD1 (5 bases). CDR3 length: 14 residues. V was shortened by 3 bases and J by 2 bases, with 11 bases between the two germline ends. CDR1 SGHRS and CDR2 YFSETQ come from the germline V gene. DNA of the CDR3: TGCGCCAGCAGCTCCGCCGGGGCAAACACTGAAGCTTTCTTT. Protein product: CASSSAGANTEAFF.

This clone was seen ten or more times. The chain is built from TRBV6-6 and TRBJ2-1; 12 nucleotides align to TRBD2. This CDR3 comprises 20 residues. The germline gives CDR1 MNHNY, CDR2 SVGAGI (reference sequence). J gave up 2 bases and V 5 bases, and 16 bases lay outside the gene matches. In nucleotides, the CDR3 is TGTGCCAGCAGTCCCTTTTACTGGCTAGCGGGAGGGCGGACCTACAATGAGCAGTTCTTC. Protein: CASSPFYWLAGGRTYNEQFF.

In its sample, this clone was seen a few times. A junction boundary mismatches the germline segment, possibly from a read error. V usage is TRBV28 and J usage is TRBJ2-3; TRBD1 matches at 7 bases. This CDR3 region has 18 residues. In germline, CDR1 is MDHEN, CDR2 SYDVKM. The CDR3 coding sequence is TGTGCCAGCAGTTTATTGGGTACAGGGGTTCCAGGCACAGATACGCATCATTTT. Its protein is CASSLLGTGVPGTDTHHF.

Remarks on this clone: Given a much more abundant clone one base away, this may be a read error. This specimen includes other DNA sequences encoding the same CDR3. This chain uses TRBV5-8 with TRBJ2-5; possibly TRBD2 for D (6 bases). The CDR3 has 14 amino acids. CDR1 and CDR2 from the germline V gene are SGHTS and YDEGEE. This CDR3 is CASSLGGDQETQYF. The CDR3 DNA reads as TGTGCTAGCAGCTTGGGCGGGGACCAAGAGACCCAGTACTTC.

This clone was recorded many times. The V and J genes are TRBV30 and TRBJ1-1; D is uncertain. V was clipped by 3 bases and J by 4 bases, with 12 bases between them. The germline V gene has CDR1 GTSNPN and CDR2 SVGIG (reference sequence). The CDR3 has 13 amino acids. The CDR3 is CAWRVHGGTEAFF. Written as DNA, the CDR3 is TGTGCCTGGAGGGTCCACGGAGGCACTGAAGCTTTCTTT.

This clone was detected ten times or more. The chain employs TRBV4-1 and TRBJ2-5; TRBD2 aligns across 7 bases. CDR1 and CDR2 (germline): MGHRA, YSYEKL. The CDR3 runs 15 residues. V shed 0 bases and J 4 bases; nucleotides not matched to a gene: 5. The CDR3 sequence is CASSQDWEGPETQYF. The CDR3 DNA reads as TGCGCCAGCAGCCAAGATTGGGAGGGGCCAGAGACCCAGTACTTC.

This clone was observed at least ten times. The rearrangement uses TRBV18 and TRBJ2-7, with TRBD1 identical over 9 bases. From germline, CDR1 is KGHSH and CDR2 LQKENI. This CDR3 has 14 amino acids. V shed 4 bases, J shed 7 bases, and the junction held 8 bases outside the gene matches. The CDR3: CASSLRQGVEEQYF. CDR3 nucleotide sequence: TGTGCCAGCTCACTACGACAGGGGGTAGAAGAGCAGTACTTC.

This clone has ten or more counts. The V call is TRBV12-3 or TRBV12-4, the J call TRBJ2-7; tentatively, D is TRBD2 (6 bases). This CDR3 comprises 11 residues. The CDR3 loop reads CASGRSYEQYF. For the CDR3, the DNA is TGTGCTAGCGGTCGCTCCTACGAGCAGTACTTC.

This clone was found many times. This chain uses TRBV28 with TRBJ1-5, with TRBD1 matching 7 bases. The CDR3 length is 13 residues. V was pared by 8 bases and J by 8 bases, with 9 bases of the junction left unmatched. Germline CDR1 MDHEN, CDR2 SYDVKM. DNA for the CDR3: TGTGCCAGCCGACAGGGAACTAGGGAGCCCCAGCATTTT. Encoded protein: CASRQGTREPQHF.

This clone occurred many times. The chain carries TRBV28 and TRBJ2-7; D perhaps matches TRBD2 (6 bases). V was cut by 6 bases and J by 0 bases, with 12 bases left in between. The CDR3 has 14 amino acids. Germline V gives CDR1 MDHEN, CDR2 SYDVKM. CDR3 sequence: CASSGGRSSYEQYF. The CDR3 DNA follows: TGTGCCAGCAGCGGGGGACGCAGCTCCTACGAGCAGTACTTC.

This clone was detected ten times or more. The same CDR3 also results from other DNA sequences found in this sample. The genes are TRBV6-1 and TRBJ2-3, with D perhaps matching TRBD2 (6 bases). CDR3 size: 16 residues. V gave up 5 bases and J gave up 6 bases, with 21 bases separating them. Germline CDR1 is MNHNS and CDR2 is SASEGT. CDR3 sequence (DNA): TGTGCCAGCAGTCCACCGACTTCCTCGGGAGCCGATACGCAGTATTTT. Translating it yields CASSPPTSSGADTQYF.

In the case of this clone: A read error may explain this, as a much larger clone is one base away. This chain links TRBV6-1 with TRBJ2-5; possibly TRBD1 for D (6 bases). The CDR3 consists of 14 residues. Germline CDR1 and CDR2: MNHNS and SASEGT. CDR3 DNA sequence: TGTGCCAGCAGGCAGCAGGGGACGCAAGAGAGCCAGTACTTC. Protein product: CASRQQGTQESQYF.

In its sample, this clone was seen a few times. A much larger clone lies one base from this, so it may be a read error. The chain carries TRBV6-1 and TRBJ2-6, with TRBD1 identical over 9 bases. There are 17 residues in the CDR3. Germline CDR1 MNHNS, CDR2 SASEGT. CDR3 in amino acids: CASSPGQGLSGANVLTF. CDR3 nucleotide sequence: TGTGCCAGCAGTCCGGGACAGGGACTCTCTGGGGCCAACGTCCTTACTTTC.

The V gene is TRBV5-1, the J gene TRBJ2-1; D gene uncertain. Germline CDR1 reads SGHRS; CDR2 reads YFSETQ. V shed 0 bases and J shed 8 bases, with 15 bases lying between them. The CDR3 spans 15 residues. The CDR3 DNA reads TGCGCCAGCAGCTTGGGGTCTGCGTACCAGTATGAGCAGTTCTTC. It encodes CASSLGSAYQYEQFF.

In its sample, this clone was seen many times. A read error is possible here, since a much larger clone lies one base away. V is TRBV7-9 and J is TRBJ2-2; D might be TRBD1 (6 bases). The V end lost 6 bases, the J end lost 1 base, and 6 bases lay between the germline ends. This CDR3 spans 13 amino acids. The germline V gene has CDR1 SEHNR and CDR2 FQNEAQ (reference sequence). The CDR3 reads CASRGQNTGELFF. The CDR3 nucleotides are TGTGCCAGCAGGGGACAGAACACCGGGGAGCTGTTTTTT.